This TCR beta chain stems from a study of T cell repertoires in cytomegalovirus infection. This clonotype was seen at least ten times. Its antigen is unidentified. TCRdb redid the calling of the reads with MiXCR, one entry per CDR3 protein. Among fewer than 550,000 distinct CDR3 sequences listed, around 11% were seen once. The CDR3 sequence is 14 residues long. Germline lookup yields CDR1 LGHDT and CDR2 YNNKEL (reference sequence). J was trimmed by 5 bases and V by 4 bases; bases with no gene match: 4. General study results and limits: Cumulative frequency (of public TCR beta family members) identified carriers of CMV plus the relevant HLA.

This TCR derives from a human donor in good health (CMV status not recorded). Some clones in this sample may be carry-over from other donors' samples. Sequencing was performed on PBMCs. The chain uses TRBV3-1 and TRBJ1-4; 7 bases map to TRBD1. CDR3 in DNA: TGTGCCAGCAGCCCGAGGGGGCCGAATGAAAAACTGTTTTTT. Its translation is CASSPRGPNEKLFF. The full variable domain, its missing parts supplied by reference TRBV3-1 and TRBJ1-4, is DTAVSQTPKYLVTQMGNDKSIKCEQNLGHDTMYWYKQDSKKFLKIMFSYNNKELIINETVPNRFSPKSPDKAHLNLHINSLELGDSAVYFCASSPRGPNEKLFFGSGTQLSVL.